This T cell receptor beta chain came from a study of blood T cell repertoires in COVID-19. Study in general: Samples came from the United States, Italy and Spain, spanning acute and convalescent COVID-19. The analysed material was cDNA or gDNA that came from T cells, B-cell-depleted T cells, or PBMCs.

Germline V CDR1 and CDR2: SQVTM, ANQGSEA. The CDR3 runs to 14 residues. Trimming pared 2 bases from V and 5 bases from J, leaving 15 bases between. This clone was counted between two and nine times. Per the original data handling: Amplifying reference gene primers gave estimates of nucleated cell counts. The protocol was immunoSEQ multiplex PCR, while the TCRdb copy is restricted to in-frame clones and leaves out a portion. V and J calls and clone size are as listed in that table; D and trimming were resolved from the DNA. The sample shows tens of thousands of clones, around four fifths of them seen only once.

Specimen: peripheral blood. The genes are TRBV29-1 and TRBJ1-1; D remains ambiguous. This sequence was found in a human donor in a cohort sampled during active COVID-19. CDR3 nucleotides: TGCAGCGTTGAACCGGCCAATGGGCTGACTGAAGCTTTCTTT. Encoded protein: CSVEPANGLTEAFF.